The rows below give T cell receptor beta chains drawn from one sample of a study of CD8+ T cells in alopecia areata. Clones were sequenced by immunoSEQ multiplex PCR, and TCRdb holds only the in-frame ones, with some missing. The sample gives around 150,000 clones, about two thirds of which show up once; about 40% is in the top ten. Sequences were obtained from CD8+ T cells sorted from blood. The receptor source for this set is a human donor in good health. The CDR3 runs from the conserved cysteine through the conserved F or W.

v_gene	len	CDR3aa
TRBV6-5	14	CASSYMGEGGELFF
TRBV7-9	10	CASSYNEQFF
TRBV29-1	12	CSVVDVTYEQYF
TRBV18	17	CASSSSFGSGVNNEQFF
TRBV4-1	13	CASSQDGVYEQYF
TRBV7-8	15	CASSLLGQSTDTQYF
TRBV5-1	14	CASSSGSRRNEQFF
TRBV27	15	CASRLGTGNNQPQHF
TRBV7-8	18	CASLQGVFRGDYQETQYF
TRBV13	13	CASRRGQTGELFF
TRBV27	14	CASSLPGGSHEQYF
TRBV7-9	15	CASSPRDRGTYEQYF
TRBV29-1	11	CSVTGRGGQYF
TRBV4-1	15	CASSIRDATQETQYF
TRBV5-1	12	CVRKVAKNIQYF
TRBV7-9	13	CASSLAQRDEQFF
TRBV2	14	CASSGASGSDEQYF
TRBV9	12	CASSVGGTEAFF
TRBV4-1	13	CASSHRERYEQFF
TRBV30	13	CAWSLAGGDEQYF
TRBV25-1	11	CATRQGRELFF
TRBV6-5	12	CASSSASHIQYF
TRBV29-1	15	CSVDAGRLGGYEQYF
TRBV29-1	12	CSVPFVAGELFF
TRBV5-1	13	CASSFGPNTEAFF
TRBV6-1	18	CASSVRGGLEDLNQPQHF
TRBV5-1	17	CASSLGTDKMNTGELFF
TRBV27	12	CASSASRHEQFF
TRBV11-2	15	CASSFLGGNTGELFF
TRBV29-1	13	CSVEVSMVGIQYF
TRBV5-4	13	CASSLYTTGELFF
TRBV25-1	13	CASSGGRTYEQYF
TRBV25-1	14	CASSEVGTGYEQYF
TRBV9	15	CASSVAGAQGDEQFF
TRBV27	14	CACQGGTGGDTQYF
TRBV6-5	13	CASSYSLVETQYF
TRBV28	11	CASSLGYEQYF